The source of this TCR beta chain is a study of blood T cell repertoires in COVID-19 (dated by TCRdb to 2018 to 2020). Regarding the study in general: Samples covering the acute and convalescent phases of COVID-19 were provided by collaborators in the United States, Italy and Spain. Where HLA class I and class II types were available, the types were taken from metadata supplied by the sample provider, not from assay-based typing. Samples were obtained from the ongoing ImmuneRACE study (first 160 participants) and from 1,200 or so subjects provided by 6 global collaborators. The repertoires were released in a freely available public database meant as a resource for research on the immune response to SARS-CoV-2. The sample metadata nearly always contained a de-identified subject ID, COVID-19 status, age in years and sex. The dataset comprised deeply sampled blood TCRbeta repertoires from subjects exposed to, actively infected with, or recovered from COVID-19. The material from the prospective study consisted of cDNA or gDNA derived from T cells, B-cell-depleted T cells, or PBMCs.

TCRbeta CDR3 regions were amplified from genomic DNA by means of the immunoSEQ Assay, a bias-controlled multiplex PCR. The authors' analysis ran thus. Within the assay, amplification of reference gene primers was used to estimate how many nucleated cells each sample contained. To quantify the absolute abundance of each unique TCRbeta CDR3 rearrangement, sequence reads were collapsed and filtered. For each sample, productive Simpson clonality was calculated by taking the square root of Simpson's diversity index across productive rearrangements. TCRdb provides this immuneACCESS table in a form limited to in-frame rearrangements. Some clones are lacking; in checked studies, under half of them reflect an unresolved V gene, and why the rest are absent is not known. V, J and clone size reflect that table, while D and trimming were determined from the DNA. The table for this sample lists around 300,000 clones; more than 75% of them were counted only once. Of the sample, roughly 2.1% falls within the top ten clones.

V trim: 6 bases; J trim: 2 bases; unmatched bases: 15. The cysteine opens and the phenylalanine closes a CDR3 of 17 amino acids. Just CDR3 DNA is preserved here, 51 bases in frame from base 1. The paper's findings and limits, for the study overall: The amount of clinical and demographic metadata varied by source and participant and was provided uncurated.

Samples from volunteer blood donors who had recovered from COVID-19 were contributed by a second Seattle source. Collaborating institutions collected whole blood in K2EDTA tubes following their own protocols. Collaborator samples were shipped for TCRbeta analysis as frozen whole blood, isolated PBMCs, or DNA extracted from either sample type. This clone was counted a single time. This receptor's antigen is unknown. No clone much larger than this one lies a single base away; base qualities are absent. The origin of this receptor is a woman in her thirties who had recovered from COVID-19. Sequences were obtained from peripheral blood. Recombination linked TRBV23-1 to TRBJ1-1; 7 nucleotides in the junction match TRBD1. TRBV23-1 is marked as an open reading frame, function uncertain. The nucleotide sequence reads TGCGCCAGCAGAGCAACAGGGGCCGTCTGTTATAACACTGAAGCTTTCTTT. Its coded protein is CASRATGAVCYNTEAFF.